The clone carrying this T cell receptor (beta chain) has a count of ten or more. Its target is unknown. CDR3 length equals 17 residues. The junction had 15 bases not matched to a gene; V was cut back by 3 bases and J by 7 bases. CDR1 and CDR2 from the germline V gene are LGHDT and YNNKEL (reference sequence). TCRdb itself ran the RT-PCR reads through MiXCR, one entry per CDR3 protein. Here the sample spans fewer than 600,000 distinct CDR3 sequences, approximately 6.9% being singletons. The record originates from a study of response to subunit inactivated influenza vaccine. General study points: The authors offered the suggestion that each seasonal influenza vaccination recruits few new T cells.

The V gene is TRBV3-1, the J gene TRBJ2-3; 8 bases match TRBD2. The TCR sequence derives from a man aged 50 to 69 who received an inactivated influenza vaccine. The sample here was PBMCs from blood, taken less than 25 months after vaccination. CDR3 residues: CASSQDGLALSPYTQYF. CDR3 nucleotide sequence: TGTGCCAGCAGCCAGGACGGACTAGCCTTGTCCCCTTATACGCAGTATTTT.